These 20 T cell receptor beta chains originate from one sample sequenced in a study of molecular identifiers for immune sequencing clone quantification. TCRdb re-called the PCR reads with MiXCR, one entry per CDR3 protein. The data hold about 100,000 distinct CDR3 sequences, with 36% observed a single time. The specimen was naive CD8+ T cells from blood, with Jurkat cell RNA spiked in. As to subset: FACS-sorted CD8+CD4-CCR7+CD45RA+ naive T cells. These receptors were obtained from a human donor in good health. Some libraries in this study had Jurkat cell RNA spiked in.

This clonotype occurred a few times. The chain carries TRBV4-1 and TRBJ1-5; D is perhaps TRBD1 (6 bases). This CDR3 is built from 17 residues. The germline V and J ends were trimmed by 3 bases and 2 bases, with 17 bases remaining between them. Germline values: CDR1 MGHRA, CDR2 YSYEKL. The CDR3 spells CASSHKWPGQRNQPQHF. CDR3 bases: TGCGCCAGCAGCCACAAGTGGCCAGGACAGCGCAATCAGCCCCAGCATTTT.

This clonotype was counted ten times or more. The chain joins TRBV7-8 to TRBJ2-5; 8 nucleotides agree with TRBD1. The CDR3 covers 17 residues. The germline V gene encodes CDR1 SGHVS and CDR2 FQNEAQ. V was clipped by 2 bases and J by 1 base; unmatched bases: 9. The CDR3 protein is CASSLNRGQVLQETQYF. DNA of the CDR3: TGTGCCAGCAGCTTAAATAGGGGACAGGTACTCCAAGAGACCCAGTACTTC.

In regard to this clonotype: A much bigger clone sits one base away, suggesting this may be a read error. J is TRBJ1-1 and V is TRBV4-3; 7 bases fit TRBD1. This CDR3 has 12 residues. In germline, CDR1 is LGHNA, CDR2 YSLEER. DNA of the CDR3: TGCGCCAGCAGCCAAGATACTGACAGGGTACTCTTT. Protein: CASSQDTDRVLF.

Remarks on this clonotype: A much larger clone lies a single base off, so this may be a read error. The CDR3 here is CASSREPEGQPQLF. For the CDR3, the DNA is TGTGCCAGCAGCCGAGAACCTGAGGGCCAGCCCCAGCTTTTT. The chain joins TRBV3-1 to TRBJ1-5; D uncertain. There are 14 residues in the CDR3. CDR1 LGHDT and CDR2 YNNKEL come from the germline V gene (reference sequence).

In this sample, this clonotype turned up once. The chain combines TRBV19 with TRBJ2-7; TRBD1 might be the D (6 bases). This CDR3 contains 12 residues. The V gene's germline CDR1 is LNHDA and CDR2 SQIVND (reference sequence). V gave up 3 bases and J gave up 3 bases, with 6 bases separating them. Written as DNA, the CDR3 is TGTGCCAGTAGTATGGGACACTACGAGCAGTACTTC. The encoded protein is CASSMGHYEQYF. Full variable domain (missing parts from reference TRBV19 and TRBJ2-7): DGGITQSPKYLFRKEGQNVTLSCEQNLNHDAMYWYRQDPGQGLRLIYYSQIVNDFQKGDIAEGYSVSREKKESFPLTVTSAQKNPTAFYLCASSMGHYEQYFGPGTRLTVT.

In this sample, this clonotype turned up many times. The chain links TRBV28 to TRBJ1-5, with D possibly TRBD1 on 6 matching bases. Germline CDR1 and CDR2: MDHEN and SYDVKM. The V end lost 6 bases, the J end lost 7 bases, and 22 bases lay between the germline ends. The length of the CDR3 is 16 residues. The CDR3 DNA reads TGTGCCAGCAGCTCCCCCTACGGGAGGGGGGAGCAGCCCCAGCATTTT. It encodes CASSSPYGRGEQPQHF.

This clonotype was seen repeatedly, ten times or more. V is TRBV27 and J is TRBJ2-7; D gene ambiguous. This CDR3 comprises 14 residues. Trimming cost V 5 bases and J 5 bases, with 16 bases left between them. Germline assignment: CDR1 MNHEY and CDR2 SMNVEV (reference sequence). CDR3 sequence: CASSPNSGWHEQYF. As DNA, the CDR3 is TGTGCCAGCAGTCCCAACAGTGGCTGGCACGAGCAGTACTTC.

This clonotype was observed a few times. The genes are TRBV27 and TRBJ1-5, with a tentative D call TRBD1 (5 bases). Per the germline V gene, CDR1 is MNHEY and CDR2 is SMNVEV (reference sequence). V gave up 1 base and J gave up 11 bases, with 15 bases separating them. This CDR3 comprises 14 residues. CDR3 amino acids: CASSLWAGTRSQHF. CDR3 nucleotides: TGTGCCAGCAGTTTATGGGCAGGGACGAGGTCCCAGCATTTT.

This rearrangement joins TRBV10-3 to TRBJ2-3, with D possibly being TRBD2 (6 bases). Germline V gene sequence: CDR1 ENHRY, CDR2 SYGVKD. V was cut by 10 bases and J by 8 bases, with 13 bases left in between. The CDR3 totals 11 residues. The CDR3 sequence: CATGEDPTQYF. The CDR3 region has the DNA TGTGCCACCGGGGAGGACCCTACGCAGTATTTT.

This clonotype was counted at least ten times. The rearrangement uses TRBV7-9 and TRBJ1-5; 8 bases match TRBD1. The V segment lost 5 bases and the J segment 7 bases; nucleotides outside the gene matches: 10. The CDR3 totals 15 residues. Germline V gives CDR1 SEHNR, CDR2 FQNEAQ (reference sequence). CDR3 residues: CASSGQGVGWQPQHF. DNA of the CDR3: TGTGCCAGCAGCGGACAGGGTGTGGGTTGGCAGCCCCAGCATTTT.

This chain links TRBV7-6 with TRBJ2-1; TRBD2 matches at 10 bases. With 5 bases clipped from V and 0 bases from J, the junction kept 4 bases outside the gene matches. In germline, CDR1 is SGHVS, CDR2 FNYEAQ. The CDR3 loop spans 16 amino acids. CDR3 sequence (DNA): TGTGCCAGCAGCCCGGGACTAGCGAGCTCCTACAATGAGCAGTTCTTC. Translating gives CASSPGLASSYNEQFF.

This clonotype appeared many times. This rearrangement joins TRBV28 to TRBJ2-7, with D possibly being TRBD1 (6 bases). The CDR3 covers 12 residues. Deletions cut 5 bases from V and 6 bases from J, with 11 bases between. Germline V gene data show CDR1 as MDHEN and CDR2 as SYDVKM. The CDR3 DNA is TGTGCCAGCAGTATACAGGGTTCCGAGCAGTACTTC. It encodes CASSIQGSEQYF.

In its sample, this clonotype was seen a few times. This rearrangement joins TRBV28 to TRBJ1-3; TRBD1 is a possible D gene (5 bases). V was cut by 2 bases and J by 4 bases, with 9 bases left in between. The CDR3 spans 14 residues. Germline V gives CDR1 MDHEN, CDR2 SYDVKM. CDR3 region: CASSLRGVGNTIYF. In DNA, the CDR3 is TGTGCCAGCAGTTTACGAGGGGTCGGAAACACCATATATTTT.

The V and J genes are TRBV19 and TRBJ2-5; D ambiguous. Germline V lookup: CDR1 LNHDA, CDR2 SQIVND (reference sequence). The CDR3 spans 16 residues. The V end lost 1 base, the J end lost 2 bases, and 14 bases lay between the germline ends. The CDR3 DNA is TGTGCCAGTAGTATAGGTGTTCCAGGCCGGCAAGAGACCCAGTACTTC. Residues: CASSIGVPGRQETQYF.

This clonotype came up a few times. The chain joins TRBV7-9 to TRBJ2-7; D may be TRBD1 (6 bases). The germline V gene encodes CDR1 SEHNR and CDR2 FQNEAQ (reference sequence). V lost 6 bases and J 0 bases, leaving 6 bases between the germline ends. The CDR3 length is 12 residues. In nucleotides, the CDR3 is TGTGCCAGCAGGGACAGCTCCTACGAGCAGTACTTC. Residues: CASRDSSYEQYF.

On this clonotype itself: A junction boundary mismatches the germline segment, possibly from a read error. This sequence joins TRBV4-2 and TRBJ2-2; maybe TRBD2 (6 bases). The CDR3 has 12 amino acids. Germline V gives CDR1 LGHNA, CDR2 YNFKEQ. The CDR3 bases are TGTGCCAGCAGTCCAAGGGGCCGGGAGCAGTTTTTT. Residues: CASSPRGREQFF.

This clonotype has more than one count but fewer than ten. The chain links TRBV7-9 to TRBJ2-3; maybe TRBD1 (6 bases). Per germline, CDR1 SEHNR and CDR2 FQNEAQ (reference sequence). The CDR3 sequence is 16 residues long. The germline V and J ends were trimmed by 1 base and 1 base, with 12 bases remaining between them. The CDR3, as DNA: TGTGCCAGCAGCTTAGGGGGGCCGTCAGGCACAGATACGCAGTATTTT. Residues: CASSLGGPSGTDTQYF. Full variable domain (rest looked up from reference TRBV7-9 and TRBJ2-3): DTGVSQNPRHKITKRGQNVTFRCDPISEHNRLYWYRQTLGQGPEFLTYFQNEAQLEKSRLLSDRFSAERPKGSFSTLEIQRTEQGDSAMYLCASSLGGPSGTDTQYFGPGTRLTVL.

About this clonotype itself: A much larger clone differs by one base, so this may be a read error. This chain uses TRBV4-3 with TRBJ1-4; TRBD1 might be the D (5 bases). This CDR3 spans 15 amino acids. CDR1 and CDR2 (germline): LGHNA, YSLEER. The CDR3 coding sequence is TGCGCCAGCAGCCAGGTCTGGACGGGGGATGAAAAACCGTTTTTT. Protein product: CASSQVWTGDEKPFF.

Regarding this clonotype: The germline gene is not matched at one end of the junction; a read error may be the cause. This sequence joins TRBV5-1 and TRBJ2-2; D is possibly TRBD2 (6 bases). Germline assignment: CDR1 SGHRS and CDR2 YFSETQ. This CDR3 has 13 residues. CDR3 loop: CASSLAGPGELLF. CDR3 sequence (DNA): TGCGCCAGCAGCCTCGCGGGACCCGGGGAGCTGCTTTTT.

This clonotype was observed many times. The rearrangement links TRBV14 to TRBJ2-7, with D tentatively TRBD1 or TRBD2 (5 bases each). The germline CDR1 and CDR2 sequences are SGHDN and FVKESK. The V gene lost 4 bases and the J gene lost 5 bases, with 12 bases spanning the gap. CDR3 length equals 13 residues. CDR3 loop: CASSPWGLDEQYF. CDR3 coding DNA: TGTGCCAGCAGCCCATGGGGGTTGGACGAGCAGTACTTC.